What follows is one T cell receptor (beta chain) and its context. It was cDNA, reverse transcribed from extracted RNA, that served as the sequencing template. Data came from immunoSEQ multiplex PCR; TCRdb stores just in-frame clones and leaves some out. The sample has about 140,000 clones, about 88% seen once. The sample comes from a study of CD8+ T cells in alopecia areata. The germline V gene encodes CDR1 SGHAT and CDR2 FQNNGV. Trimming took off 5 bases at V and 7 bases at J, with 9 bases between the two ends. The CDR3 loop spans 12 amino acids. The treatment denotes: oral pan-JAK inhibitor, 5-10 mg twice daily.

The rearrangement links TRBV11-2 to TRBJ2-1; TRBD1 is a possible D gene (5 bases). The TCR was taken from a human donor with alopecia areata. Material: CD8+ T cells sorted from blood, obtained at week 4, from a patient treated with tofacitinib. The CDR3 here is CASSAAGNEQFF. The CDR3 bases are TGTGCCAGCAGCGCCGCAGGGAATGAGCAGTTCTTC. Together with reference TRBV11-2 and TRBJ2-1, the CDR3 gives the full variable domain: EAGVAQSPRYKIIEKRQSVAFWCNPISGHATLYWYQQILGQGPKLLIQFQNNGVVDDSQLPKDRFSAERLKGVDSTLKIQPAKLEDSAVYLCASSAAGNEQFFGPGTRLTVL.